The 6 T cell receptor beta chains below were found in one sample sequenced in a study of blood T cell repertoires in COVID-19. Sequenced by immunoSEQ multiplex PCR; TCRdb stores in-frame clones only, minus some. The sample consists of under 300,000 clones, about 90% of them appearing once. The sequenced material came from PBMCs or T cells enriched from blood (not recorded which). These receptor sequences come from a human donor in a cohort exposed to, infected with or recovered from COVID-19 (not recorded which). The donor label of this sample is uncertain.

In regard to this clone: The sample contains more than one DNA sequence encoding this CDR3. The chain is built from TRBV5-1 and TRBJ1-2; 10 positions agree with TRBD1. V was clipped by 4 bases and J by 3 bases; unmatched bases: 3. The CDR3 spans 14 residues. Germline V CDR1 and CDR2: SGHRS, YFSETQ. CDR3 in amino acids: CASSLGTGDYGYTF. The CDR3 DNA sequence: TGCGCCAGCAGCCTGGGGACAGGGGACTATGGCTACACCTTC.

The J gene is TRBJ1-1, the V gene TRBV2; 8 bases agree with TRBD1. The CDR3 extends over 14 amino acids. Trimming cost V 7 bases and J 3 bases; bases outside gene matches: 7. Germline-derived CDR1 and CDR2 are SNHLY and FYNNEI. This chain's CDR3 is CASTLGQGHTEAFF. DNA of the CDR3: TGTGCCAGCACTCTAGGACAGGGCCACACTGAAGCTTTCTTT.

The CDR3 coding sequence is TGTGCCTGGAAGGGATCGGACAGGGGGATCTATGGCTACACCTTC. Its translation is CAWKGSDRGIYGYTF. The gene calls are TRBV30 and TRBJ1-2; 10 nucleotides align to TRBD1. This CDR3 region has 15 residues. CDR1 and CDR2 (germline): GTSNPN, SVGIG (reference sequence). V trimming: 4 bases; J trimming: 4 bases; junction bases outside the gene matches: 9.

The CDR3 DNA sequence: TGCGCCAGCAGCCATTCGGGGGGCGGGGAGCAGTACTTC. Its translation: CASSHSGGGEQYF. The rearrangement uses TRBV5-1 and TRBJ2-7; tentatively, D is TRBD2 (7 bases). V was clipped by 4 bases and J by 7 bases, with 15 bases between them. The V gene's germline CDR1 is SGHRS and CDR2 YFSETQ. The CDR3 contains 13 residues.

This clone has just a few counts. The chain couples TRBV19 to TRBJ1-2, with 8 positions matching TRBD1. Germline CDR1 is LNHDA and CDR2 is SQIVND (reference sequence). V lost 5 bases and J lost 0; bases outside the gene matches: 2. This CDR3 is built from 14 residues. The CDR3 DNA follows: TGTGCCAGTAGTGAACAGGGGGCTAACTATGGCTACACCTTC. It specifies CASSEQGANYGYTF.

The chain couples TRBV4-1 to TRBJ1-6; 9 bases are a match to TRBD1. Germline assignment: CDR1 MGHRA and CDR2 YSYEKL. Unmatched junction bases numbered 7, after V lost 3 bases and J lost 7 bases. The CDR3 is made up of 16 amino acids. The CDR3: CASSQDNRGQNSPLHF. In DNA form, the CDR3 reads TGCGCCAGCAGCCAGGATAACAGGGGGCAAAATTCACCCCTCCACTTT.